Detailed here is one T cell receptor beta chain. As yet, its antigen is unknown. This specimen comes from a study of T-cell memory formation after mild COVID-19. About the research overall: TCR clustering was largely donor specific. Study findings and constraints: Pre-infection memory carried some responding clones, suggesting that cross-reactive memory joined. Those CD4+ clones that contracted were mainly in CM and EM (CD8+ ones in EMRA).

Per the germline V gene, CDR1 is SGHRS and CDR2 is YFSETQ. Trimming removed 3 bases from V and 1 base from J, with 12 bases in between. The CDR3 is 15 residues long. Each CDR3 protein gets one entry after TCRdb re-called the 5' RACE reads with MiXCR. The sample holds about 560,000 distinct CDR3 sequences, 15% to 20% seen once. Sample: PBMCs or a T cell subset sorted from them (not recorded which). The chain joins TRBV5-1 to TRBJ2-3; no firm D call. The receptor was derived from an adult woman who had mild COVID-19 (a few samples of this study predate the infection). Cell type and time point are not known. The CDR3 DNA sequence: TGCGCCAGCAGCTCTTACAGTGGGGGCACAGATACGCAGTATTTT. As protein: CASSSYSGGTDTQYF. Drawing the rest from reference TRBV5-1 and TRBJ2-3, the complete variable domain is KAGVTQTPRYLIKTRGQQVTLSCSPISGHRSVSWYQQTPGQGLQFLFEYFSETQRNKGNFPGRFSGRQFSNSRSEMNVSTLELGDSALYLCASSSYSGGTDTQYFGPGTRLTVL.